One and the same sample provided the 14 T cell receptor beta chains below, sequenced in a study of STAT3 mutations in large granular lymphocyte leukemia. Overall study findings and caveats: Every T-LGLL patient had at least one immunodominant TCRbeta clonotype.

These receptors have no identified antigens. Sequencing was performed with immunoSEQ multiplex PCR; in TCRdb, only in-frame clones are kept and a portion is missing. The sample records thousands of clones, around 71% being singletons. Sequencing input: PBMCs. The receptors come from a human donor with T large granular lymphocyte leukemia. Some clones in this sample may be carry-over from other donors' samples.

The sample holds a few counts of this clone. The rearrangement joins TRBV7-9 to TRBJ1-5; D is uncertain. This CDR3 is built from 14 residues. The V end was cut by 1 base, the J end by 0 bases, with 4 bases between. Germline CDR1 is SEHNR and CDR2 is FQNEAQ (reference sequence). The CDR3 protein is CASSLGVSNQPQHF. In DNA, the CDR3 is TGTGCCAGCAGCTTAGGGGTTAGCAATCAGCCCCAGCATTTT.

V is TRBV18 and J is TRBJ2-4, with unresolved D. Trimming stripped 3 bases from V and 1 base from J, with 10 bases between. This CDR3 contains 15 residues. Germline lookup yields CDR1 KGHSH and CDR2 LQKENI. This CDR3 is CASSPLDGAKNIQYF. The CDR3 DNA reads as TGTGCCAGCTCACCCCTCGATGGCGCCAAAAACATTCAGTACTTC. The full variable domain, its missing parts supplied by reference TRBV18 and TRBJ2-4, is NAGVMQNPRHLVRRRGQEARLRCSPMKGHSHVYWYRQLPEEGLKFMVYLQKENIIDESGMPKERFSAEFPKEGPSILRIQQVVRGDSAAYFCASSPLDGAKNIQYFGAGTRLSVL.

This clone was counted only a few times. V and J are TRBV7-9 and TRBJ2-3, with 7 bases fitting TRBD1. Looked up from germline, CDR1 is SEHNR and CDR2 is FQNEAQ (reference sequence). The CDR3 covers 12 residues. Unmatched junction bases numbered 3, after V lost 5 bases and J lost 7 bases. The CDR3 loop reads CASSQGENTQYF. As DNA, the CDR3 is TGTGCCAGCAGCCAGGGGGAAAATACGCAGTATTTT. The complete variable domain, with remaining parts taken from reference TRBV7-9 and TRBJ2-3, reads DTGVSQNPRHKITKRGQNVTFRCDPISEHNRLYWYRQTLGQGPEFLTYFQNEAQLEKSRLLSDRFSAERPKGSFSTLEIQRTEQGDSAMYLCASSQGENTQYFGPGTRLTVL.

The genes are TRBV6-5 and TRBJ1-2; 7 bases fit TRBD1. This CDR3 has 14 amino acids. Germline trimming cut 2 bases from V and 5 bases from J; bases unmatched to any gene: 5. Germline V gene sequence: CDR1 MNHEY, CDR2 SVGAGI. The CDR3 spells CASSYEGAGYGYTF. In nucleotides, the CDR3 is TGTGCCAGCAGTTACGAGGGGGCGGGGTATGGCTACACCTTC.

The chain combines TRBV29-1 with TRBJ1-1; D gene ambiguous. Germline assignment: CDR1 SQVTM and CDR2 ANQGSEA. V lost 5 bases, J lost 5 bases, and 9 bases lay in between. The CDR3 totals 11 residues. The CDR3, as DNA: TGCAGCGTTCCGCTCGAGACTGAAGCTTTCTTT. It specifies CSVPLETEAFF.

J is TRBJ1-6 and V is TRBV30; D possibly corresponds to TRBD1 (6 bases). V lost 0 bases and J lost 0, with 15 bases in between. The CDR3 is 18 residues long. The V gene's germline CDR1 is GTSNPN and CDR2 SVGIG (reference sequence). The CDR3 DNA follows: TGTGCCTGGAGTGTCAACATTCGGACAGTCTCCTATAATTCACCCCTCCACTTT. This codes for CAWSVNIRTVSYNSPLHF. The variable domain in full, with the rest retrieved from reference TRBV30 and TRBJ1-6, is SQTIHQWPATLVQPVGSPLSLECTVEGTSNPNLYWYRQAAGRGLQLLFYSVGIGQISSEVPQNLSASRPQDRQFILSSKKLLLSDSGFYLCAWSVNIRTVSYNSPLHFGNGTRLTVT.

The J gene is TRBJ1-1, the V gene TRBV11-1; D gene uncertain. V was cut by 5 bases and J by 0 bases, with 13 bases left in between. The CDR3 covers 15 residues. CDR1 is SGHAT, CDR2 FQDESV, per germline (reference sequence). The CDR3 loop is CASSRLEDVNTEAFF. CDR3 nucleotides: TGTGCCAGCAGCCGACTAGAAGATGTGAACACTGAAGCTTTCTTT. Complete variable domain (other parts from reference TRBV11-1 and TRBJ1-1): EAEVAQSPRYKITEKSQAVAFWCDPISGHATLYWYRQILGQGPELLVQFQDESVVDDSQLPKDRFSAERLKGVDSTLKIQPAELGDSAMYLCASSRLEDVNTEAFFGQGTRLTVV.

This clone was seen more than once but under ten times. This rearrangement joins TRBV7-9 to TRBJ1-2; no definite D call. Trimming stripped 1 base from V and 0 bases from J, with 9 bases between. Germline CDR1 is SEHNR and CDR2 is FQNEAQ (reference sequence). This CDR3 contains 15 residues. The CDR3 is CASSLEPRSNYGYTF. In DNA, the CDR3 is TGTGCCAGCAGCTTAGAACCCAGGTCTAACTATGGCTACACCTTC.

The chain uses TRBV18 and TRBJ2-7; D is tentatively TRBD1 or TRBD2 (5 bases each). Germline values: CDR1 KGHSH, CDR2 LQKENI. The CDR3 spans 12 residues. V lost 7 bases, J lost 4 bases, and 11 bases lay in between. CDR3 sequence: CASFRDGYEQYF. CDR3 coding DNA: TGTGCCAGCTTCCGGGACGGTTACGAGCAGTACTTC. The full variable domain, in which reference TRBV18 and TRBJ2-7 provide the parts outside the CDR3, is NAGVMQNPRHLVRRRGQEARLRCSPMKGHSHVYWYRQLPEEGLKFMVYLQKENIIDESGMPKERFSAEFPKEGPSILRIQQVVRGDSAAYFCASFRDGYEQYFGPGTRLTVT.

This chain links TRBV4-2 with TRBJ2-7; D may correspond to TRBD1 or TRBD2 (6 bases each). Germline CDR1 and CDR2: LGHNA and YNFKEQ. Between the trimmed V and J ends, which lost 4 bases and 6 bases, there was a span of 16 bases. The CDR3 is 14 residues long. The CDR3 nucleotides are TGTGCCAGCAGCCCTTCCGGGGGCGAGGGCGAGCAGTACTTC. Protein: CASSPSGGEGEQYF.

The chain carries TRBV18 and TRBJ2-2, with D unresolved. Germline lookup yields CDR1 KGHSH and CDR2 LQKENI. V was cut by 3 bases and J by 1 base, with 3 bases left in between. This CDR3 region has 13 residues. This CDR3 is CASSPGNTGELFF. CDR3 nucleotides: TGTGCCAGCTCACCTGGGAACACCGGGGAGCTGTTTTTT.

The V gene is TRBV30, the J gene TRBJ1-5, with TRBD1 identical over 7 bases. The trim removed 0 bases at V and 7 bases at J, leaving 3 bases unmatched. The CDR3 consists of 13 residues. Germline CDR1 reads GTSNPN; CDR2 reads SVGIG (reference sequence). This chain's CDR3 is CAWSVKGAQPQHF. The CDR3 DNA reads TGTGCCTGGAGTGTGAAGGGGGCCCAGCCCCAGCATTTT.

The chain couples TRBV5-1 to TRBJ1-2; perhaps TRBD1 as D (6 bases). This CDR3 has 15 amino acids. The V end lost 0 bases, the J end lost 5 bases, and 14 bases lay between the germline ends. CDR1 and CDR2 (germline): SGHRS, YFSETQ. CDR3 loop: CASSLDAGEVYGYTF. The DNA for the CDR3 is TGCGCCAGCAGCTTGGATGCAGGGGAGGTTTATGGCTACACCTTC.

This clone was seen once. The chain carries TRBV27 and TRBJ2-5; 12 positions match TRBD2. The ends lost 1 base at V and 3 bases at J; junction bases unmatched: 0. This CDR3 has 15 residues. Per germline, CDR1 MNHEY and CDR2 SMNVEV (reference sequence). In nucleotides, the CDR3 is TGTGCCAGCAGTTTATGGACTAGCGGGAAAGAGACCCAGTACTTC. The encoded protein is CASSLWTSGKETQYF.